This is a list of T cell receptor beta chains from one sample in a study of blood T cell repertoires in COVID-19. Clones were read by immunoSEQ multiplex PCR, and TCRdb kept only the in-frame ones, dropping some. The data show over 65,000 clones, with roughly 90% seen just once and around 1.2% held by the top ten. Sequenced input: peripheral blood. Receptors were obtained from a woman aged 55-75 years with acute or convalescent COVID-19. The CDR3 runs from the conserved cysteine through the conserved F or W. D genes are given only for firm matches. Clone size is not always given. Where it is, it says once, few, many or a class for expanded clones.

j_call	d_call	clone_size	v_call	cdr3_aa	cdr3_nt
TRBJ1-2	-	-	TRBV29-1	CSVGVGANGYTF	TGCAGCGTTGGGGTAGGAGCGAATGGCTACACCTTC
TRBJ1-1	TRBD1	few	TRBV3-1/TRBV3-2	CASSWPDRDTEAFF	TGTGCCAGCAGCTGGCCCGACAGGGACACTGAAGCTTTCTTT
TRBJ2-5	-	-	TRBV18	CASSPRASKETQYF	TGTGCCAGCTCACCACGGGCCAGTAAAGAGACCCAGTACTTC
TRBJ2-2	-	-	TRBV5-1	CASSRSFTGELFF	TGCGCCAGCAGTCGGTCTTTCACCGGGGAGCTGTTTTTT
TRBJ1-5	TRBD1	-	TRBV7-8	CASSKGTGGVFQPQHF	TGTGCCAGCAGCAAAGGGACAGGGGGCGTTTTCCAGCCCCAGCATTTT
TRBJ1-2	TRBD1	-	TRBV9	CASSVGQGFSYGYTF	TGTGCCAGCAGCGTAGGACAGGGATTTAGCTATGGCTACACCTTC
TRBJ2-5	-	-	TRBV7-2	CASSLGQQETQYF	TGTGCCAGCAGCCTAGGACAGCAAGAGACCCAGTACTTC
TRBJ1-6	-	-	TRBV4-2	CASSQQTLPNNSPLHF	TGTGCCAGCAGCCAACAGACACTTCCTAATAATTCACCCCTCCACTTT
TRBJ1-6	-	once	TRBV5-5	CASSPRYNSPLHF	TGTGCCAGCAGCCCCCGGTATAATTCACCCCTCCACTTT
TRBJ2-5	-	-	TRBV5-6	CASSLYLETQYF	TGTGCCAGCAGCTTGTATTTAGAGACCCAGTACTTC
TRBJ1-4	TRBD1	-	TRBV5-1	CASSSTQGAANEKLFF	TGCGCCAGCAGCTCCACGCAGGGGGCAGCTAATGAAAAACTGTTTTTT
TRBJ2-2	TRBD2	-	TRBV13	CASSSSGIGTGELFF	TGTGCCAGCAGCTCTAGCGGGATAGGCACCGGGGAGCTGTTTTTT
TRBJ2-3	-	-	TRBV7-8	CASSLAARTDTQYF	TGTGCCAGCAGCTTAGCGGCACGAACAGATACGCAGTATTTT
TRBJ1-1	TRBD1	-	TRBV19	CASSIDRTGSGAFF	TGTGCCAGTAGTATAGATCGGACAGGTTCAGGAGCTTTCTTT
TRBJ2-5	TRBD2	-	TRBV6-5	CATTSGGTRETQYF	TGTGCCACGACTAGCGGGGGTACTCGGGAGACCCAGTACTTC
TRBJ2-1	TRBD2	-	TRBV18	CASSPVGGRGEQFF	TGTGCCAGCTCACCAGTCGGCGGGAGGGGTGAGCAGTTCTTC
TRBJ1-4	-	-	TRBV4-3	CASSQGNGGSEKLFF	TGCGCCAGCAGCCAAGGAAATGGGGGCAGTGAAAAACTGTTTTTT
TRBJ2-5	-	-	TRBV4-2	CASSQEGQNQETQYF	TGTGCCAGCAGCCAAGAAGGACAGAACCAAGAGACCCAGTACTTC
TRBJ2-5	TRBD1	-	TRBV10-3	CAISVQGAGETQYF	TGTGCCATCAGTGTACAGGGGGCTGGGGAGACCCAGTACTTC
TRBJ1-1	TRBD1	-	TRBV25-1	CASSPYGQGNTEAFF	TGTGCCAGCAGTCCTTACGGACAGGGGAACACTGAAGCTTTCTTT
TRBJ2-1	TRBD2	-	TRBV11-1	CASSLDGRSYNEQFF	TGTGCCAGCAGCTTAGACGGGAGGTCGTACAATGAGCAGTTCTTC
TRBJ1-2	TRBD1	-	TRBV18	CASSERTGASNGYTF	TGTGCCAGCTCAGAAAGGACAGGGGCTAGTAATGGCTACACCTTC
TRBJ1-5	-	-	TRBV11-2	CASSLTAGSQPQHF	TGTGCCAGCAGCTTAACGGCGGGGAGTCAGCCCCAGCATTTT
TRBJ2-3	-	-	TRBV30	CAWGVQRADTQYF	TGTGCCTGGGGTGTGCAGCGGGCGGATACGCAGTATTTT
TRBJ2-5	-	-	TRBV7-8	CASLPGIGETQYF	TGTGCCAGCCTCCCAGGCATAGGCGAGACCCAGTACTTC
TRBJ2-2	TRBD2	-	TRBV7-8	CASSLRTSGGNTGELFF	TGTGCCAGCAGCCTCCGGACTAGCGGGGGGAACACCGGGGAGCTGTTTTTT
TRBJ2-2	-	-	TRBV19	CASSVVPLRAGGLNTGELFF	TGTGCCAGCTCGGTAGTCCCCCTTAGAGCCGGGGGGCTGAACACCGGGGAGCTGTTTTTT
TRBJ1-1	TRBD1	-	TRBV3-1/TRBV3-2	CASSRGDSGTEAFF	TGTGCCAGCAGCCGAGGGGACAGTGGGACTGAAGCTTTCTTT
TRBJ1-5	-	-	TRBV4-2	CASSQGEDQPQHF	TGTGCCAGCAGCCAAGGAGAGGATCAGCCCCAGCATTTT
TRBJ2-4	-	-	TRBV7-2	CASSFEGGNIQYF	TGTGCCAGCAGCTTCGAGGGAGGCAACATTCAGTACTTC
TRBJ1-2	TRBD1	-	TRBV4-3	CASSPTGDYGYTF	TGCGCCAGCAGCCCGACAGGGGACTATGGCTACACCTTC
TRBJ1-2	TRBD1	-	TRBV4-3	CASSHGQGLGDYGYTF	TGCGCCAGCAGCCATGGACAGGGGTTAGGGGACTATGGCTACACCTTC
TRBJ2-3	TRBD2	once	TRBV27	CASSLIPSGGADTQYF	TGTGCCAGCAGTCTAATTCCTAGCGGAGGGGCAGATACGCAGTATTTT
TRBJ2-2	-	once	TRBV3-1/TRBV3-2	CASSPQGQLVPGELFF	TGTGCCAGCAGCCCCCAAGGGCAACTAGTTCCCGGGGAGCTGTTTTTT
TRBJ1-1	-	-	TRBV29-1	CSAGGPNTEAFF	TGCAGCGCCGGAGGGCCGAACACTGAAGCTTTCTTT
TRBJ1-4	TRBD1	-	TRBV14	CASSPRQGATNEKLFF	TGTGCCAGCAGCCCTCGACAGGGTGCAACTAATGAAAAACTGTTTTTT
TRBJ2-1	TRBD1	-	TRBV28	CASSLGQGDEQFF	TGTGCCAGCAGTTTAGGACAGGGCGATGAGCAGTTCTTC
TRBJ1-1	-	-	TRBV5-4	CASSYYTGDTEAFF	TGTGCCAGCAGCTATTATACGGGGGACACTGAAGCTTTCTTT
TRBJ2-3	-	-	TRBV7-2	CASSLGTVLSTDTQYF	TGTGCCAGCAGCTTAGGCACCGTTCTATCCACAGATACGCAGTATTTT
TRBJ2-1	TRBD2	-	TRBV11-2	CASSPWEGNEQFF	TGTGCCAGCAGCCCTTGGGAGGGTAACGAGCAGTTCTTC
TRBJ1-5	TRBD1	few	TRBV12-5	CASGPGTGTGSNQPQHF	TGTGCTAGTGGCCCTGGGACAGGGACTGGGAGCAATCAGCCCCAGCATTTT
TRBJ1-1	-	once	TRBV7-9	CASSSSGPGINTEAFF	TGTGCCAGCAGCTCCTCGGGTCCCGGTATTAACACTGAAGCTTTCTTT
TRBJ2-1	-	-	TRBV27	CASSLGGGNEQFF	TGTGCCAGCAGTTTAGGAGGAGGTAATGAGCAGTTCTTC
TRBJ1-1	-	-	TRBV5-6	CASRRMTGFYIGAFF	TGTGCCAGCAGACGGATGACAGGTTTCTATATCGGAGCTTTCTTT
TRBJ1-2	-	once	TRBV28	CASSLVSVEQGNGYTF	TGTGCCAGCAGTTTAGTCTCAGTAGAACAGGGCAATGGCTACACCTTC
TRBJ1-3	-	once	TRBV6-7	CASEIGQPAGNTIYF	TGTGCCAGTGAGATCGGACAGCCTGCTGGAAACACCATATATTTT
TRBJ1-5	-	-	TRBV18	CASSPPWAAGAVGQPQHF	TGTGCCAGCTCACCACCGTGGGCGGCAGGGGCGGTTGGTCAGCCCCAGCATTTT
TRBJ2-1	-	-	TRBV6-1	CASSDTPGGRSSIHEQFF	TGTGCCAGCAGTGACACACCCGGCGGCAGATCTAGCATCCATGAGCAGTTCTTC
TRBJ2-1	TRBD1	-	TRBV27	CASSHRGHYNEQFF	TGTGCCAGCAGCCACAGGGGGCATTACAATGAGCAGTTCTTC
TRBJ2-5	TRBD2	-	TRBV5-4	CASSLDLAATQYF	TGTGCCAGCAGCCTTGATCTAGCGGCGACCCAGTACTTC
TRBJ1-1	-	-	TRBV29-1	CSATAYQNTEAFF	TGCAGCGCCACAGCCTATCAGAACACTGAAGCTTTCTTT
TRBJ2-3	-	-	TRBV5-6	CASSLVQGRRYF	TGTGCCAGCAGCTTGGTGCAGGGCCGTCGGTATTTT
TRBJ1-2	-	-	TRBV4-3	CASSQDVVGPGGYTF	TGCGCCAGCAGCCAAGATGTCGTGGGGCCGGGTGGCTACACCTTC
TRBJ1-6	-	-	TRBV19	CASKADRVLSNSPLHF	TGTGCCAGTAAAGCCGACAGAGTCCTTTCTAATTCACCCCTCCACTTT
TRBJ1-4	-	-	TRBV6-5	CASSYLGGTNEKLFF	TGTGCCAGCAGTTACTTGGGGGGAACTAATGAAAAACTGTTTTTT